This T cell receptor (beta chain) was identified during a study of shared clonotypes between healthy human individuals (dated by TCRdb to the early 2020s). Regarding the research as a whole: Two women and a few men aged 18 to 49 years were included in the cohort. For each donor, CD4 naive and CD4 memory were each run on three plates, CD8 naive on two plates, and CD8 memory on one plate. Blood TCR repertoires of about five healthy adults were deeply sequenced to estimate repertoire size and the extent of clonotype sharing between individuals. Libraries were prepared and TCR repertoires were sequenced by different laboratories using diverse techniques, in order to increase sequencing depth and limit assay-specific biases. Per donor, leukapheresis produced somewhere between about 0.9 and 9.5 billion PBMCs.

Healthy HIV-negative adults with no recently reported acute infections or vaccinations were included as donors. Every donor was a Caucasian adult residing in Nashville, Tennessee, USA. Magnetic negative selection was used to enrich CD4+ T cells, after which naive cells were positively selected on CD45RA and the negative fraction became the memory subset. Blood was obtained by leukapheresis, after which PBMCs were separated by Ficoll-Histopaque density gradient centrifugation and cryopreserved in liquid nitrogen vapor phase. Analytical flow cytometry was used to check the purity and quantity of every magnetically sorted T cell population. Each sorted fraction had its genomic DNA isolated and then quantified by UV absorbance on a Nanodrop 2000c. TCR CDR3 regions were amplified from genomic DNA by multiplex PCR using the deep immunoSEQ assay. Extracted genomic DNA from each cell subset was distributed evenly across all wells of several immunoSEQ 96-well plates, and each plate was treated as a replicate. For sorted subsets, roughly 190 ng of genomic DNA, equivalent to roughly 33,000 T cell genomes, went into each replicate PCR. The purified libraries were quantified using a Qubit 3.0 fluorometer, sized with a Bioanalyzer 2100, and then quantified again using the KAPA Library Quantification kit. Each immunoSEQ 96-well plate was sequenced on its own single-read 150-cycle Illumina NextSeq 550 flow cell. In the original analysis: The immunoSEQ output contained only junctional sequences without quality scores, so filtering could not match that applied to full-length reads. To assign V/J genes and CDR3, sequences were annotated using PyIR, a Python wrapper for IgBLAST v1.9, with IMGT germline references. Reads were filtered out if the reads had weak V/J assignments (E-value above 1e-6), no CDR3, stop codons, out-of-frame junctions, or ambiguous translated residues. V3J clonotypes were defined by identical inferred V gene, J gene, and CDR3 amino acid sequence. The percentage overlap between two repertoires was calculated by dividing the number of shared unique clonotypes by the size of the smaller repertoire. RTK rarefaction, the Chao1 estimator, and Recon v2.1 estimates of unobserved clonotypes were used to assess repertoire richness. For all TCRbeta clonotypes obtained by the gDNA method from four donors, generation probabilities were computed with OLGA. The table comes from immuneACCESS by way of TCRdb, which keeps in-frame sequences with V and J called. Part of the clones is missing from these tables; in studies checked, under half for an unresolved V gene and the rest for unknown reasons. V and J calls and clone size are as listed in that table; D and trimming were resolved from the DNA. The table for this sample lists some 200,000 clones; approximately 70% of them were counted only once. The ten top clones hold about 10% of the sample.

Turning to this clone: Its antigen remains undetermined. The sample holds no much larger clone one base away, and base qualities are not on file.

Study-level results and caveats: Sampling was limited to blood, and TCR repertoires in tissue likely differ from TCR repertoires in blood. Pairwise subsampling indicated that sequencing depth was expected to affect the degree of clonotype sharing among donors. Naive subsets generally had larger estimated clonotype richness than memory subsets. Because the study included a small number of donors, the genetic and exposure-history diversity represented was limited. Incomplete sequencing was indicated by rarefaction of sorted-subset datasets, despite the large sequencing depth. Compared with non-shared clonotypes, the clonotypes found in all four sorted-subset donors had higher generation probabilities. Sharing across a handful of donors was observed for about 5% of naive CD4, under 4% of naive CD8, around 2.5% of memory CD4, and about 0.4% of memory CD8 clonotypes.

The CDR1 and CDR2 encoded by the germline V gene are SGHDT and YYEEEE. Measured from the cysteine to the phenylalanine, the CDR3 is 15 residues long. Only the CDR3 part of the read is kept: 45 bases, read in frame from the first base. The junction carries 19 bases between V and J, which are trimmed by 3 bases and 6 bases respectively. Sequenced material: memory CD4+ T cells sorted from blood. The sample's cell subset or site, from its label and the paper: CD45RA-negative fraction. The TCR sequence derives from a man younger than 40 in good health. Recombination linked TRBV5-6 to TRBJ2-7, with TRBD2 as a weak D call on 6 bases. This receptor has the CDR3 CASSYWDRRGGEQYF. The DNA sequence reads TGTGCCAGCAGCTATTGGGACCGGCGGGGAGGCGAGCAGTACTTC.